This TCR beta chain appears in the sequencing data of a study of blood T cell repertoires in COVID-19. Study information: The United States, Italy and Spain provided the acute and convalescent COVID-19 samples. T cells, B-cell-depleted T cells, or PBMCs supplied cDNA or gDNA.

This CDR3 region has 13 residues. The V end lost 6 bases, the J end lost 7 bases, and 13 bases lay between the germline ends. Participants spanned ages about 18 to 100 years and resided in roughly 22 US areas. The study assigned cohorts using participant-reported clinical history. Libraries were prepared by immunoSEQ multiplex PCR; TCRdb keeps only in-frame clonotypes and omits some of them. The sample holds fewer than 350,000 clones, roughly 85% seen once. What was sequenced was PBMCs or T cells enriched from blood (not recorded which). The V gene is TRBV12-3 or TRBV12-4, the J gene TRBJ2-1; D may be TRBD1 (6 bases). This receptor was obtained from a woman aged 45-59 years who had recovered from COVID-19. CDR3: CASSPGVWNEQFF. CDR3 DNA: TGTGCCAGCAGCCCAGGGGTCTGGAATGAGCAGTTCTTC.